This is a list of T cell receptor beta chains from one sample in a study of metastatic and nonmetastatic thyroid tumors. MiXCR re-clonotyped the PCR reads for TCRdb. The sample consists of 25,000 to 30,000 clones, under 20% of them appearing once. Sample: blood. Source of these receptors: a female donor with papillary thyroid cancer or a benign thyroid nodule (not recorded which). Some clones in this sample may be carry-over from other donors' samples. CDR3s include the opening cysteine and the closing phenylalanine or tryptophan. The D gene is left open where the match is weak. The listing skips clone size in some rows; elsewhere it reads once, few, many or a size class.

>.|TRBV7-8|TRBD2|TRBJ2-1
CASSAAGLAGGPSSYNEQFF
>many|TRBV5-1|.|TRBJ2-1
CASSLGVVRGMRGDEQFF
>few|TRBV6-5|TRBD2|TRBJ2-2
CASSSLAGGNTGELFF
>medium-sized|TRBV28|TRBD1|TRBJ2-7
CASSLRRTGTYEQYF
>.|TRBV28|TRBD2|TRBJ2-5
CASSSSGRVETQYF
>many|TRBV5-1|TRBD2|TRBJ2-1
CASIWTSGLPYNEQFF
>few|TRBV27|.|TRBJ2-7
CASSLTVNSYEQYF
>medium-sized|TRBV28|.|TRBJ2-2
CASREGGQNTGELFF
>many|TRBV4-1|TRBD2|TRBJ2-1
CASSRLGLAGGYNEQFF
>many|TRBV4-1|.|TRBJ1-4
CASSQDRSLTNEKLFF
>many|TRBV6-5|.|TRBJ1-1
CASSYGGSNTEAFF
>.|TRBV6-2/TRBV6-3|.|TRBJ2-1
CASGVWGQNNEQFF
>many|TRBV3-1|.|TRBJ1-5
CASSQGRVLNQPQHF
>.|TRBV7-6|.|TRBJ2-2
CASSLGDTYTGELFF
>.|TRBV7-2|.|TRBJ2-7
CASSSRSRSSYEQYF
>many|TRBV2|TRBD1|TRBJ1-2
CASRLGTGGGYTF
>many|TRBV9|TRBD1|TRBJ1-2
CASSGSGGDYGYTF
>many|TRBV5-4|.|TRBJ1-2
CASSPVRGWDYGYTF
>few|TRBV7-9|TRBD2|TRBJ2-7
CASRYNGTSAYEQYF
>medium-sized|TRBV28|.|TRBJ2-1
CASSLGWDGLYNEQFF
>many|TRBV5-6|.|TRBJ2-5
CASSLAGGETQYF
>few|TRBV6-1|TRBD1|TRBJ1-2
CARAGQPDYGYTF
>many|TRBV20-1|TRBD1|TRBJ1-1
CSAFFFGTGKMNTEAFF
>medium-sized|TRBV27|TRBD2|TRBJ2-7
CASSSGGRQYF
>many|TRBV18|.|TRBJ1-1
CASHTFGENTEAFF
>many|TRBV30|.|TRBJ1-3
CAWSTGWGNTIYF
>.|TRBV5-1|TRBD2|TRBJ2-1
CASSLEGRGSYNEQFF
>many|TRBV19|.|TRBJ1-5
CASSAGPTQPQHF
>.|TRBV6-2/TRBV6-3|TRBD2|TRBJ2-7
CASSLTSGPTYEQYF
>medium-sized|TRBV6-1|TRBD1|TRBJ1-2
CASTPGQENYGYTF
>many|TRBV2|.|TRBJ2-1
CASRKDSTAYNEQFF
>many|TRBV20-1|.|TRBJ2-7
CSARTPRELKYEQYF
>.|TRBV3-1|TRBD1|TRBJ1-6
CASSRTGAVGSPLHF
>.|TRBV4-1|TRBD1|TRBJ1-2
CASSQDLGTGGAGGYTF
>.|TRBV2|.|TRBJ1-5
CASRRGSDNQPQHF